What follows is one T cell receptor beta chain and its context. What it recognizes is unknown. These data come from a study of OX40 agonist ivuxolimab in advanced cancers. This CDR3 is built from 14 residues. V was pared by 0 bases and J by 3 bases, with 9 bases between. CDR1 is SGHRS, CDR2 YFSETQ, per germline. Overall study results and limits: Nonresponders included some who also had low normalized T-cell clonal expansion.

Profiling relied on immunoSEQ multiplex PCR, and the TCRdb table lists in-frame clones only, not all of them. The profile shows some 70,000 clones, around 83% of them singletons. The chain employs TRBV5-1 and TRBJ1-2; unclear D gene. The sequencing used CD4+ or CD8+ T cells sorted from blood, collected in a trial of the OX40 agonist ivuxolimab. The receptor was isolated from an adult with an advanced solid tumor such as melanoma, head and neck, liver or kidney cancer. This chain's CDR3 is CASSLESADYGYTF. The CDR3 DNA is TGCGCCAGCAGCTTGGAGTCAGCTGACTATGGCTACACCTTC.